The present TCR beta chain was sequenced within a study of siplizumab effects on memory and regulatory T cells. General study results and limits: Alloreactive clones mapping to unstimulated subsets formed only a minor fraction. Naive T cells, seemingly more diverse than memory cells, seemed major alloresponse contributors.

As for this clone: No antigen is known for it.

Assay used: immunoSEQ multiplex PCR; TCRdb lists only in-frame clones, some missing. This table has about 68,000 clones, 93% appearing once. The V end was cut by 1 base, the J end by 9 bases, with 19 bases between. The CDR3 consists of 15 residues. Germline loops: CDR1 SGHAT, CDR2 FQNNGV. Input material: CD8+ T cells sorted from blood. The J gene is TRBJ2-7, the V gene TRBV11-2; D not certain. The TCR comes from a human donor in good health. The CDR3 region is CASSLASYTDPGQYF. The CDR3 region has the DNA TGTGCCAGCAGCTTAGCTTCCTATACGGACCCAGGGCAGTACTTC.